The 11 T cell receptor beta chains listed next were all sequenced from one sample in a study of OX40 agonist ivuxolimab in advanced cancers. The assay was immunoSEQ multiplex PCR, and TCRdb's table has in-frame clones only and misses some. This repertoire shows about 84,000 clones, more than 70% found once; its top ten account for approximately 0.2%. Sequenced here: CD4+ or CD8+ T cells sorted from blood, sampled in a trial of the OX40 agonist ivuxolimab. These receptors came from an adult with an advanced solid tumor such as melanoma, head and neck, liver or kidney cancer.

V gene TRBV6-6 combines with J gene TRBJ2-3; the D gene could be TRBD1 or TRBD2 (6 bases each). V was pared by 2 bases and J by 2 bases, with 14 bases between. Germline CDR1 and CDR2: MNHNY and SVGAGI (reference sequence). The CDR3 spans 16 residues. This CDR3 is CASSYDWGAVTDTQYF. As DNA, the CDR3 is TGTGCCAGCAGTTACGACTGGGGGGCTGTCACAGATACGCAGTATTTT.

The J gene is TRBJ1-5, the V gene TRBV11-2; 12 bases map to TRBD1. Germline V CDR1 and CDR2: SGHAT, FQNNGV. The J segment lost 3 bases and the V segment lost 10 bases, leaving 4 bases of the junction unmatched. The CDR3 is 14 residues long. CDR3 residues: CATKGQGANQPQHF. The CDR3 region has the DNA TGTGCCACCAAGGGACAGGGGGCCAATCAGCCCCAGCATTTT.

The V gene is TRBV5-1, the J gene TRBJ1-4; 9 bases map to TRBD1. CDR3 size: 15 residues. The V gene's germline CDR1 is SGHRS and CDR2 YFSETQ. J gave up 8 bases and V 5 bases, and 10 bases lay outside the gene matches. In DNA form, the CDR3 reads TGCGCCAGCAGTCCCGGGGACAGGGTAAAGGAAAAACTGTTTTTT. Amino acids: CASSPGDRVKEKLFF. The variable domain in full, with the rest retrieved from reference TRBV5-1 and TRBJ1-4, is KAGVTQTPRYLIKTRGQQVTLSCSPISGHRSVSWYQQTPGQGLQFLFEYFSETQRNKGNFPGRFSGRQFSNSRSEMNVSTLELGDSALYLCASSPGDRVKEKLFFGSGTQLSVL.

The chain employs TRBV6-6 and TRBJ2-5; 10 positions agree with TRBD2. V shed 4 bases, J shed 2 bases, and the junction held 4 bases outside the gene matches. Germline loops: CDR1 MNHNY, CDR2 SVGAGI (reference sequence). The CDR3 has 15 amino acids. The CDR3 spells CASSLLAGAQETQYF. In nucleotides, the CDR3 is TGTGCCAGCAGTTTGCTAGCGGGGGCACAAGAGACCCAGTACTTC.

The V and J genes are TRBV27 and TRBJ2-7; D ambiguous. The CDR3 is 14 residues long. Between the trimmed V and J ends, which lost 4 bases and 4 bases, there was a span of 14 bases. Germline values: CDR1 MNHEY, CDR2 SMNVEV (reference sequence). The CDR3 sequence: CASSSLSVRYEQYF. The CDR3 nucleotides read TGTGCCAGCAGTTCCCTATCCGTAAGGTACGAGCAGTACTTC.

This chain uses TRBV6-1 with TRBJ1-2; D unclear. The CDR3 loop spans 14 amino acids. Deletions cut 5 bases from V and 2 bases from J, with 12 bases between. Per the germline V gene, CDR1 is MNHNS and CDR2 is SASEGT. The CDR3: CASSTEVGNYGYTF. CDR3 DNA sequence: TGTGCCAGCAGTACGGAAGTTGGGAACTATGGCTACACCTTC.

The V call is TRBV7-7, the J call TRBJ2-1, with D possibly matching TRBD1 (6 bases). CDR3 size: 15 residues. Germline assignment: CDR1 SSHAT and CDR2 FNYEAQ (reference sequence). Deletions cut 2 bases from V and 10 bases from J, with 18 bases between. DNA for the CDR3: TGTGCCAGCAGCTTATCCACACTAGGGACAACCGAGCAGTTCTTC. Amino acids: CASSLSTLGTTEQFF. Combining the CDR3 with reference TRBV7-7 and TRBJ2-1 gives the whole variable domain GAGVSQSPRYKVTKRGQDVTLRCDPISSHATLYWYQQALGQGPEFLTYFNYEAQPDKSGLPSDRFSAERPEGSISTLTIQRTEQRDSAMYRCASSLSTLGTTEQFFGPGTRLTVL.

The rearrangement links TRBV19 to TRBJ1-2; D remains unclear. CDR3 length equals 14 residues. Germline CDR1 is LNHDA and CDR2 is SQIVND (reference sequence). V was shortened by 10 bases and J by 0 bases, with 15 bases between the two germline ends. CDR3 sequence (DNA): TGTGCCACCGACGGATCCTCCTCTAACTATGGCTACACCTTC. It encodes CATDGSSSNYGYTF.

The CDR3 loop is CASSEGNGNQPQHF. The CDR3 DNA reads as TGTGCCAGCAGCGAGGGAAACGGGAATCAGCCCCAGCATTTT. The chain uses TRBV9 and TRBJ1-5; D uncertain. The CDR3 is 14 amino acids. CDR1 is SGDLS, CDR2 YYNGEE, per germline. V was shortened by 3 bases and J by 4 bases, with 11 bases between the two germline ends.

The chain combines TRBV5-1 with TRBJ2-3, with TRBD2 as a possible D gene (6 bases). Between the trimmed V and J ends, which lost 2 bases and 2 bases, there was a span of 12 bases. The CDR3 has 15 residues. Germline assignment: CDR1 SGHRS and CDR2 YFSETQ. DNA of the CDR3: TGCGCCAGCAGCTTTCTAGCGACCTTCACAGATACGCAGTATTTT. Amino acid sequence: CASSFLATFTDTQYF.

This rearrangement joins TRBV2 to TRBJ2-7; D is ambiguous. The V and J ends lost 4 bases and 5 bases respectively, with 6 bases between them. Germline assignment: CDR1 SNHLY and CDR2 FYNNEI. The CDR3 is 11 amino acids. The CDR3 bases are TGTGCCAGCAGTGCGGTGGACGAGCAGTACTTC. It codes for CASSAVDEQYF.